This TCR beta chain was captured in a study of regulatory T cells in long-lasting Graves disease. Germline V CDR1 and CDR2: MNHNS, SASEGT. The CDR3 runs 13 residues. V lost 2 bases and J 4 bases, leaving 8 bases between the germline ends. General study findings and limits: Persistent Graves' patients showed reduced TCR diversity versus newly diagnosed patients.

Time point described: newly diagnosed GD, antithyroid drugs for less than 3 months. PBMCs were the source of the RNA used for TCR sequencing. Arm-PCR of CDR3 regions and iRepertoire HTBI primers were used to build TCR beta libraries. In TCRdb, the multiplex PCR reads were re-called with MiXCR into one record per CDR3 protein. The table lists 350,000 to 400,000 distinct CDR3 sequences, under 20% of them singletons, with 20% in the top ten. This clonotype was counted at least ten times. The antigen remains undetermined. These data were also filed under a second study, of T cells in Graves' hyperthyroidism and ophthalmopathy. This second study says: A set of HTBI primers served as the primers for a first-round RT-PCR of the TCR CDR3. Most thyroid clonotypes expanded above 0.001 appeared in blood too. Classification by a 13 V-J model distinguished ophthalmopathy from stable hyperthyroidism.

The rearrangement links TRBV6-1 to TRBJ1-2, with unresolved D. The receptor's source is a woman aged 18 to 35 with Graves disease. Sequencing used peripheral blood mononuclear cells (PBMCs), obtained at new diagnosis, from a patient treated with antithyroid drugs. Here the CDR3 DNA reads TGTGCCAGCAGTGAACCCAGACTCTATGGCTACACCTTC. Translated: CASSEPRLYGYTF.